The entry below describes one TCR beta chain. This entry comes from a study of blood T cell repertoires in COVID-19. Overall study context: Acute and convalescent COVID-19 samples came from the United States, Italy and Spain. T cells, B-cell-depleted T cells, or PBMCs supplied cDNA or gDNA.

Germline loops: CDR1 MRHNA, CDR2 SNTAGT. CDR3 length: 16 residues. Trimming removed 4 bases from V and 4 bases from J, with 14 bases in between. Methods used by the authors: The authors estimated nucleated cell counts from reference gene primer amplification. TCRdb's copy holds only in-frame clones and misses some; the assay was immunoSEQ multiplex PCR. That table is the source of V, J and clone size, and D and trimming were worked out from the DNA. The data hold hundreds of thousands of clones, with 70% to 85% observed a single time. The sequenced material came from peripheral blood. This clonotype was sampled from a man older than 75 with acute or convalescent COVID-19. V gene TRBV6-4 combines with J gene TRBJ1-6; D is perhaps TRBD1 (6 bases). The CDR3 loop reads CASSASPGTYNSPLHF. The CDR3 nucleotides read TGTGCCAGCAGTGCCTCCCCCGGGACATATAATTCACCCCTCCACTTT.